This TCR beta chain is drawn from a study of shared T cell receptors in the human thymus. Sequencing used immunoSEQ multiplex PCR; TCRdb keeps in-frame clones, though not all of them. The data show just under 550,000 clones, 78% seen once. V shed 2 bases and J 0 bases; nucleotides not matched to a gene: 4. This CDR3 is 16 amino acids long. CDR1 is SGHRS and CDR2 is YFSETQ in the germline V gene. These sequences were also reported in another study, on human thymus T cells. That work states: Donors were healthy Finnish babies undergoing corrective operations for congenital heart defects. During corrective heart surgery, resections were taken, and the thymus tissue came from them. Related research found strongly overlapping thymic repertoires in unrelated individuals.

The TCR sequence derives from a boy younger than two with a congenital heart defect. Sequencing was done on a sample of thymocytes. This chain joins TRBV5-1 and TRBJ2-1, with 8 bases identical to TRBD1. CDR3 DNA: TGCGCCAGCAGCTTCGTGACAGGGGTCTCCTACAATGAGCAGTTCTTC. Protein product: CASSFVTGVSYNEQFF.